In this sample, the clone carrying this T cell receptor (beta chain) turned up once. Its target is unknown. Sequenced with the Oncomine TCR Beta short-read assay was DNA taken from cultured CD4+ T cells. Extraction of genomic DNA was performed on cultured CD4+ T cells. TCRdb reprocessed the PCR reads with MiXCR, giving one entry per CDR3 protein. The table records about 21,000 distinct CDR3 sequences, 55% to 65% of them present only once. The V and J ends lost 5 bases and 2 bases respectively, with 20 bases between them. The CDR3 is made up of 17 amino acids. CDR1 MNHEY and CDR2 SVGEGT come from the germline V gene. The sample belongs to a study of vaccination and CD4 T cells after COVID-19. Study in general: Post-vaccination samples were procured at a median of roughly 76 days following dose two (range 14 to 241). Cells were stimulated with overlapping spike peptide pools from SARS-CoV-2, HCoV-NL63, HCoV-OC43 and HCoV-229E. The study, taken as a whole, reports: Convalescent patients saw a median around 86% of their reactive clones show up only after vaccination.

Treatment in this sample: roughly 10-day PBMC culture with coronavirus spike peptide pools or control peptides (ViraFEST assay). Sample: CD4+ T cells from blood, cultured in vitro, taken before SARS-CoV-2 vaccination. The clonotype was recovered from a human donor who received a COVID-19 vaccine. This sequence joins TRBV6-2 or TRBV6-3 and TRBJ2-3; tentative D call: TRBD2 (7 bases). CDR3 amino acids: CASSPWVGGASTDTQYF. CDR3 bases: TGTGCCAGCAGTCCTTGGGTTGGGGGGGCCTCCACAGATACGCAGTATTTT.